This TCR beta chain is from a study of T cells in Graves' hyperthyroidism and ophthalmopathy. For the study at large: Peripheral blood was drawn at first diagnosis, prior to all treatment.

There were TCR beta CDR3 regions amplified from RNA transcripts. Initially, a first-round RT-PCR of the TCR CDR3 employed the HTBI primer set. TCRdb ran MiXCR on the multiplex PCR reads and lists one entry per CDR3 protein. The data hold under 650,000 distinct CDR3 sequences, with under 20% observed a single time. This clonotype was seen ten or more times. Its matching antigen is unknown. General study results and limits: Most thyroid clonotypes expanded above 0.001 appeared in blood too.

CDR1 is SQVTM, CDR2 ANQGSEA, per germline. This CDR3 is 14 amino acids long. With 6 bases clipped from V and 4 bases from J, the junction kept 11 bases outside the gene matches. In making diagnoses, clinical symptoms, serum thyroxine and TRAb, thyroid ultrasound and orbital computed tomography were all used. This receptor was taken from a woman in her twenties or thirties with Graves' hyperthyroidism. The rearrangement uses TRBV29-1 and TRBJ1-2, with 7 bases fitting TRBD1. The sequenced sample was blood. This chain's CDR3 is CSVKDRPKSYGYTF. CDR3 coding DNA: TGCAGCGTAAAGGACAGGCCGAAATCCTATGGCTACACCTTC.